These T cell receptor beta chains were read from a single sample in a study of OX40 agonist ivuxolimab in advanced cancers. Here immunoSEQ multiplex PCR was the method, and the copy in TCRdb shows in-frame clones only, minus some. This sample has 35,000 to 40,000 clones, with approximately 80% found just once. Sequencing was performed on CD4+ or CD8+ T cells sorted from blood, taken in a trial of the OX40 agonist ivuxolimab. These receptors came from an adult with an advanced solid tumor such as melanoma, head and neck, liver or kidney cancer. The CDR3 runs from the conserved cysteine through the conserved F or W. Fields, in order: V gene, clone size, J gene, D gene, CDR3 DNA, CDR3 protein. A D gene is named only where the DNA matches it firmly. Not every row has a clone size; where given, it reads once, few, many or a size class.

v_gene: TRBV23-1; abundance: once; j_gene: TRBJ2-7; d_gene: TRBD1; CDR3nt: TGCGCCAGCAGTCAGGACAGGGATGGTTCCTACGAGCAGTACTTC; CDR3aa: CASSQDRDGSYEQYF
v_gene: TRBV5-1; abundance: NA; j_gene: TRBJ1-1; d_gene: NA; CDR3nt: TGCGCCAGCAGCCCTTACCCTCAACAGGGAGGTGAAGCTTTCTTT; CDR3aa: CASSPYPQQGGEAFF
v_gene: TRBV27; abundance: NA; j_gene: TRBJ2-6; d_gene: NA; CDR3nt: TGTGCCAGCAGTTTACTCGACTCTGGGGCCAACGTCCTGACTTTC; CDR3aa: CASSLLDSGANVLTF
v_gene: TRBV6-4; abundance: NA; j_gene: TRBJ2-5; d_gene: TRBD2; CDR3nt: TGTGCCAGCAGCCCAGCGGGGGGAAGGGAGACCCAGTACTTC; CDR3aa: CASSPAGGRETQYF
v_gene: TRBV5-4; abundance: NA; j_gene: TRBJ2-3; d_gene: TRBD2; CDR3nt: TGTGCCAGCAGCCTCCTAGCGGACCACACAGATACGCAGTATTTT; CDR3aa: CASSLLADHTDTQYF
v_gene: TRBV6-4; abundance: NA; j_gene: TRBJ1-4; d_gene: NA; CDR3nt: TGTGCCAGCAGCTCCCTTGAAAAACTGTTTTTT; CDR3aa: CASSSLEKLFF
v_gene: TRBV10-2; abundance: NA; j_gene: TRBJ1-4; d_gene: NA; CDR3nt: TGCGCCAGCAGGCGGGCAGGGACCGCCGAAAAACTGTTTTTT; CDR3aa: CASRRAGTAEKLFF
v_gene: TRBV30; abundance: few; j_gene: TRBJ2-3; d_gene: TRBD2; CDR3nt: TGTGCCTGGAGTCTAAGCGGGGGGGCCACAGATACGCAGTATTTT; CDR3aa: CAWSLSGGATDTQYF
v_gene: TRBV7-9; abundance: NA; j_gene: TRBJ2-1; d_gene: TRBD1; CDR3nt: TGTGCCAGCAGCTCGGGACAGGCGAGCGATGAGCAGTTCTTC; CDR3aa: CASSSGQASDEQFF
v_gene: TRBV19; abundance: NA; j_gene: TRBJ2-2; d_gene: NA; CDR3nt: TGTGCCAGTATTGGCCCCCGGGACCGGAACACCGGGGAGCTGTTTTTT; CDR3aa: CASIGPRDRNTGELFF
v_gene: TRBV7-2; abundance: NA; j_gene: TRBJ1-4; d_gene: NA; CDR3nt: TGTGCCAGCAGCCAGAGGCGGGACGAAAAACTGTTTTTT; CDR3aa: CASSQRRDEKLFF
v_gene: TRBV21-1; abundance: NA; j_gene: TRBJ1-1; d_gene: NA; CDR3nt: TGTGCCAGCAGCAAAGGAGGAAGGGAGTCCGACACTGAAGCTTTCTTT; CDR3aa: CASSKGGRESDTEAFF
v_gene: TRBV11-2; abundance: NA; j_gene: TRBJ2-1; d_gene: TRBD1; CDR3nt: TGTGCCAGCAGACAAACAGGGGGGTCCTACAATGAGCAGTTCTTC; CDR3aa: CASRQTGGSYNEQFF
v_gene: TRBV25-1; abundance: NA; j_gene: TRBJ1-3; d_gene: NA; CDR3nt: TGTGCCAGCAGCATTAGCTCTGGAAACACCATATATTTT; CDR3aa: CASSISSGNTIYF
v_gene: TRBV28; abundance: NA; j_gene: TRBJ2-3; d_gene: TRBD1; CDR3nt: TGTGCCAGCAGCCCAATCCAGGGGGTAGAGGCAGATACGCAGTATTTT; CDR3aa: CASSPIQGVEADTQYF
v_gene: TRBV6-5; abundance: NA; j_gene: TRBJ2-7; d_gene: NA; CDR3nt: TGTGCCAGCAGTTACTTTTCTTTTGCAGGGAACGAGCAGTACTTC; CDR3aa: CASSYFSFAGNEQYF
v_gene: TRBV6-6; abundance: few; j_gene: TRBJ1-6; d_gene: TRBD1; CDR3nt: TGTGCCAGCAGAAGGACAGGGAATTCACCCCTCCACTTT; CDR3aa: CASRRTGNSPLHF
v_gene: TRBV5-1; abundance: NA; j_gene: TRBJ1-1; d_gene: NA; CDR3nt: TGCGCCAGCAGCTTGGACGGAATGAACACTGAAGCTTTCTTT; CDR3aa: CASSLDGMNTEAFF
v_gene: TRBV6-5; abundance: few; j_gene: TRBJ1-1; d_gene: NA; CDR3nt: TGTGCCAGAAGCCGAGGGAAAGGGACTGAAGCTTTCTTT; CDR3aa: CARSRGKGTEAFF
v_gene: TRBV6-5; abundance: NA; j_gene: TRBJ2-2; d_gene: NA; CDR3nt: TGTGCCAGCAGTCAAACACAGGGGGGGGCCGGGGAGCTGTTTTTT; CDR3aa: CASSQTQGGAGELFF
v_gene: TRBV10-3; abundance: NA; j_gene: TRBJ2-3; d_gene: TRBD1; CDR3nt: TGTGCCATCCGGGACAGGGGCACAGATACGCAGTATTTT; CDR3aa: CAIRDRGTDTQYF
v_gene: TRBV25-1; abundance: NA; j_gene: TRBJ1-6; d_gene: NA; CDR3nt: TGTGCCAGCAGTAAGGGATTTTCACCCCTCCACTTT; CDR3aa: CASSKGFSPLHF
v_gene: TRBV11-3; abundance: NA; j_gene: TRBJ2-7; d_gene: TRBD1; CDR3nt: TGTGCCAGCAGCTTGACAGGGACCTACGAGCAGTACTTC; CDR3aa: CASSLTGTYEQYF
v_gene: TRBV5-1; abundance: few; j_gene: TRBJ2-7; d_gene: TRBD2; CDR3nt: TGCGCCAGCAGCTCGACTCGGGGGGATATATACGAGCAGTACTTC; CDR3aa: CASSSTRGDIYEQYF
v_gene: TRBV6-1; abundance: NA; j_gene: TRBJ2-7; d_gene: NA; CDR3nt: TGTGCCAGCAGTGAAGTCCCGACAGTAATCTCCGAGCAGTACTTC; CDR3aa: CASSEVPTVISEQYF
v_gene: TRBV5-6; abundance: NA; j_gene: TRBJ2-5; d_gene: TRBD2; CDR3nt: TGTGCCAGCAGCTACCGACTAGCGGGGGGCGGGACCCAGTACTTC; CDR3aa: CASSYRLAGGGTQYF
v_gene: TRBV5-4; abundance: NA; j_gene: TRBJ1-6; d_gene: NA; CDR3nt: TGTGCCAGCAGCTCCTTTAACGCGGGCTCCTATAATTCACCCCTCCACTTT; CDR3aa: CASSSFNAGSYNSPLHF
v_gene: TRBV2; abundance: NA; j_gene: TRBJ1-2; d_gene: NA; CDR3nt: TGTGCCAGCAGTGAAAACGCGGACAGAAACTATGGCTACACCTTC; CDR3aa: CASSENADRNYGYTF
v_gene: TRBV30; abundance: NA; j_gene: TRBJ1-5; d_gene: TRBD1; CDR3nt: TGTGCCTGGAGTGTAAGGGGACAGGGGGCATATCAGCCCCAGCATTTT; CDR3aa: CAWSVRGQGAYQPQHF
v_gene: TRBV30; abundance: NA; j_gene: TRBJ1-5; d_gene: NA; CDR3nt: TGTGCCTGGGCCCTGGCCTCCCAGCAGCCCCAGCATTTT; CDR3aa: CAWALASQQPQHF
v_gene: TRBV4-2; abundance: NA; j_gene: TRBJ2-1; d_gene: TRBD2; CDR3nt: TGTGCCAGCAGCCAAGAAACAAACGGGGGGAATGAGCAGTTCTTC; CDR3aa: CASSQETNGGNEQFF
v_gene: TRBV5-1; abundance: NA; j_gene: TRBJ2-2; d_gene: TRBD1; CDR3nt: TGCGCCAGCAGCATGGGGGGACAGGGTAACACCGGGGAGCTGTTTTTT; CDR3aa: CASSMGGQGNTGELFF
v_gene: TRBV5-1; abundance: NA; j_gene: TRBJ1-3; d_gene: NA; CDR3nt: TGCGCCAGCAGCTTGGACAGGGTTGGAAACACCATATATTTT; CDR3aa: CASSLDRVGNTIYF
v_gene: TRBV10-3; abundance: NA; j_gene: TRBJ2-6; d_gene: TRBD1; CDR3nt: TGTGCCATCAGTGACGGGACAGGGGGGAGCTCTGGGGCCAACGTCCTGACTTTC; CDR3aa: CAISDGTGGSSGANVLTF
v_gene: TRBV10-2; abundance: NA; j_gene: TRBJ2-1; d_gene: TRBD2; CDR3nt: TGCGCCAACCGAAGGCGGGGGAGCGATGAGCAGTTCTTC; CDR3aa: CANRRRGSDEQFF
v_gene: TRBV19; abundance: NA; j_gene: TRBJ1-2; d_gene: NA; CDR3nt: TGTGCCAGTAGTATGCCGACCGCCTATGGCTACACCTTC; CDR3aa: CASSMPTAYGYTF
v_gene: TRBV5-1; abundance: few; j_gene: TRBJ2-1; d_gene: TRBD2; CDR3nt: TGCGCCAGCAGCCCTGGGACTAGCGGAAATGAGCAGTTCTTC; CDR3aa: CASSPGTSGNEQFF
v_gene: TRBV9; abundance: NA; j_gene: TRBJ2-2; d_gene: TRBD1; CDR3nt: TGTGCCAGCTCTCGGGACAGGGGGATAATCGGGGAGCTGTTTTTT; CDR3aa: CASSRDRGIIGELFF
v_gene: TRBV30; abundance: NA; j_gene: TRBJ2-3; d_gene: TRBD1; CDR3nt: TGTGCCTACTACGGGGACAGGGGTACAGATACGCAGTATTTT; CDR3aa: CAYYGDRGTDTQYF
v_gene: TRBV23-1; abundance: NA; j_gene: TRBJ1-5; d_gene: NA; CDR3nt: TGCGCCAGCAAGTTGAATCAGCCCCAGCATTTT; CDR3aa: CASKLNQPQHF
v_gene: TRBV11-2; abundance: once; j_gene: TRBJ1-1; d_gene: NA; CDR3nt: TGTGCCAGCAGCTTGCAGACGGTGAACACTGAAGCTTTCTTT; CDR3aa: CASSLQTVNTEAFF
v_gene: TRBV28; abundance: NA; j_gene: TRBJ2-3; d_gene: NA; CDR3nt: TGTGCCAGCAGTCTACAGGGAAATTTGTTTAATACGCAGTATTTT; CDR3aa: CASSLQGNLFNTQYF
v_gene: TRBV6-6; abundance: NA; j_gene: TRBJ2-3; d_gene: NA; CDR3nt: TGTGCCAGCAGCTATTACACAGATACGCAGTATTTT; CDR3aa: CASSYYTDTQYF